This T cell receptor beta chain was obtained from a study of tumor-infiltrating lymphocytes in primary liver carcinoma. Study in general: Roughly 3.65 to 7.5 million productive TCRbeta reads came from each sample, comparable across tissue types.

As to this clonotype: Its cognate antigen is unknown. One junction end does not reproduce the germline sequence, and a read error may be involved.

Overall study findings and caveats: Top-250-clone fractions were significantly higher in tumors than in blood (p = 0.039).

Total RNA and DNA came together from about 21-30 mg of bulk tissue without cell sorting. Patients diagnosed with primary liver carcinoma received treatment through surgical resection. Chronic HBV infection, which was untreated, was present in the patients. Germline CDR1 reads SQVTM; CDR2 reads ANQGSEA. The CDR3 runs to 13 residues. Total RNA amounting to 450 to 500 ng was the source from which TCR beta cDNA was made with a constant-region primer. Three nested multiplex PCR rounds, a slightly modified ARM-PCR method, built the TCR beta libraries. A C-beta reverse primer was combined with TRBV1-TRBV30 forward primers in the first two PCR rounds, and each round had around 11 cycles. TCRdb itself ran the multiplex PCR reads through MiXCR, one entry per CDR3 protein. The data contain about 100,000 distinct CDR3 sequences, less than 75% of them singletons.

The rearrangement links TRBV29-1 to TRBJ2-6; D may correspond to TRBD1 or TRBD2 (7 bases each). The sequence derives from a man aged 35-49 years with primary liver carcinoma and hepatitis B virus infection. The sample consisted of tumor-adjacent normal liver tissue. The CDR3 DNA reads TGTAGCGTGATGACAGGGAGGGTCAATGTCCTGACTTTC. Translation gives CSVMTGRVNVLTF.